This is a list of T cell receptor beta chains from one sample in a study of CD8 T cells in ankylosing spondylitis. In TCRdb, the 5' RACE reads were re-called with MiXCR into one record per CDR3 protein. The sample gives more than 600,000 distinct CDR3 sequences, 19% of which show up once; roughly a fifth is in the top ten. Sequencing was done on a sample of blood, either unsorted or a sorted T cell fraction (not recorded which). The receptors come from a male donor with ankylosing spondylitis. Each CDR3 is given with its conserved first and last residue. Each record gives: J gene, D gene, V gene, CDR3 protein. The D gene is left open where the match is weak.

>TRBJ2-7|TRBD2|TRBV7-2
CASSLVPSGRDGDEQYF
>TRBJ2-5|TRBD2|TRBV7-2
CASGTSGRRETQYF
>TRBJ1-2|NA|TRBV15
CATSRDQRGSHYGYTF
>TRBJ2-3|NA|TRBV20-1
CSASPVEARGGTDTQYF
>TRBJ1-1|NA|TRBV18
CASSPPHRGTTEAFF
>TRBJ1-5|TRBD1|TRBV12-3/TRBV12-4
CASRQTGGSQPQHF
>TRBJ1-3|NA|TRBV7-3
CASSLGYEDGGYDSGNTIYF
>TRBJ2-4|TRBD2|TRBV20-1
CSAQTSGSSYDKNIQYF
>TRBJ2-1|NA|TRBV9
CASSVEVAGPTYNEQFF
>TRBJ2-1|TRBD1|TRBV7-2
CASSRQGVVKNEQFF
>TRBJ2-3|TRBD2|TRBV7-2
CASSPQVRELADTQYF